These 6 T cell receptor beta chains share one sample of origin, sequenced in a study of regulatory T cells in long-lasting Graves disease. The time point: persistent/refractory GD, antithyroid drugs over 5 years with positive TRAb. Construction of the TCR library relied on RNA isolated from PBMCs. Arm-PCR of CDR3 regions and iRepertoire HTBI primers were the basis on which TCR beta libraries were built. From the multiplex PCR reads, TCRdb called clonotypes with MiXCR, one entry per CDR3 protein. The sample consists of 500,000 to 800,000 distinct CDR3 sequences, about 30% of them appearing once. The material sequenced was peripheral blood mononuclear cells (PBMCs), taken when the disease was refractory, from a patient treated with antithyroid drugs. These receptors all come from a female donor with Graves disease.

V and J are TRBV5-1 and TRBJ1-2; no clear D gene. There are 13 residues in the CDR3. Trimming cost V 0 bases and J 8 bases, with 11 bases left between them. Germline V gives CDR1 SGHRS, CDR2 YFSETQ. This CDR3 reads CASSLAVGNGYTF. The DNA of the CDR3 is TGCGCCAGCAGCTTGGCCGTCGGAAACGGCTACACCTTC.

This clonotype was observed many times. The chain is built from TRBV12-3 or TRBV12-4 and TRBJ1-1; TRBD1 agrees at 7 bases. This CDR3 comprises 14 residues. V shed 4 bases, J shed 0 bases, and the junction held 2 bases outside the gene matches. The CDR3 nucleotides are TGTGCCAGCAGTTCGGACAGGTTGAACACTGAAGCTTTCTTT. Translated, it gives CASSSDRLNTEAFF.

This rearrangement joins TRBV2 to TRBJ2-3; the match to TRBD2 covers 9 bases. CDR1 is SNHLY and CDR2 is FYNNEI in the germline V gene. Trimming took 7 bases from V and 2 from J; bases not matched to a gene: 7. The CDR3 is made up of 15 amino acids. The CDR3 bases are TGTGCCAGCAATAGTGTAGCGGGAGTCACAGATACGCAGTATTTT. Amino acid sequence: CASNSVAGVTDTQYF.

V gene TRBV19 combines with J gene TRBJ1-2; tentatively, D is TRBD1 (5 bases). The CDR3 has 14 amino acids. V lost 5 bases, J lost 0 bases, and 10 bases lay in between. Germline V CDR1 and CDR2: LNHDA, SQIVND (reference sequence). The CDR3 DNA reads as TGTGCCAGTAGTTCCCGACAGACTAACTATGGCTACACCTTC. Amino acids: CASSSRQTNYGYTF. Variable domain in full (rest from reference TRBV19 and TRBJ1-2): DGGITQSPKYLFRKEGQNVTLSCEQNLNHDAMYWYRQDPGQGLRLIYYSQIVNDFQKGDIAEGYSVSREKKESFPLTVTSAQKNPTAFYLCASSSRQTNYGYTFGSGTRLTVV.

This clonotype has more than one count but fewer than ten. This rearrangement joins TRBV30 to TRBJ1-1; 7 bases map to TRBD1. The CDR3 runs to 13 residues. V dropped 5 bases and J dropped 1; count of bases not matched to a gene: 4. The germline V gene encodes CDR1 GTSNPN and CDR2 SVGIG (reference sequence). The CDR3 is CAWGQARNTEAFF. The CDR3 DNA is TGTGCCTGGGGACAGGCGAGGAACACTGAAGCTTTCTTT.

This clonotype was seen a few times. This chain connects TRBV29-1 to TRBJ2-5, with TRBD2 identical over 8 bases. Trimming at V came to 1 base and at J to 3 bases, leaving 7 bases not matched to a gene. The germline CDR1 and CDR2 sequences are SQVTM and ANQGSEA. The CDR3 loop spans 15 amino acids. For the CDR3, the DNA is TGCAGCGTTGAAGGGGATGTTAGCGGGGAAGAGACCCAGTACTTC. As protein: CSVEGDVSGEETQYF.